Included here is one T cell receptor beta chain sequence, with context. No cognate antigen has been identified for it. Base quality data are lacking; no much larger clone is found one base away. The sample's time point label is to be understood as: cycle 1 day 1 (C1D1), immediately before nivolumab initiation. Every trial patient had relapsed following autologous stem cell transplantation, and prior brentuximab vedotin exposure was what differed among cohorts A, B and C. A total of 50 to 70 patients with relapsed/refractory classical Hodgkin lymphoma made up the trial cohort, and each patient's best overall response was complete response, partial response or progressive disease. In the multi-cohort phase II CheckMate 205 trial, trial patients received single-agent nivolumab. Best overall response was determined by an independent review committee according to the 2007 International Working Group response criteria. Trial PBMCs were obtained immediately prior to nivolumab initiation (C1D1) and on therapy at cycle 2 day 1 and cycle 4 day 1. Peripheral blood was collected in 8 mL Vacutainer Cell Preparation Tubes, from which PBMCs were isolated by centrifugation and then cryopreserved.

This sample was taken from a study of PD-1 blockade in classical Hodgkin lymphoma (dated by TCRdb to 2020 to 2021). About the study as a whole: Nivolumab dosing was 3 mg/kg intravenously every 2 weeks, continuing until either disease progression or unacceptable toxicity. A peripheral blood immune signature of response to PD-1 blockade in classical Hodgkin lymphoma was defined using TCR beta sequencing and CyTOF. Overall study outcomes, separate from this receptor: Trial patients with a complete response had baseline diversity similar to that of newly diagnosed patients, while partial responders and progressors had significantly lower diversity. Lower diversity was seen in patients whose nivolumab began less than 1 year after ASCT, and these patients were left out of later analyses so that immune reconstitution would not confound the results. Only a single clinical trial cohort was studied, and what caused the repertoire differences, possibly disease activity or prior therapy, remained undefined. By C4D1, a significant rise was seen in CD4+ TCR diversity but not in CD8+ TCR diversity (p=0.0027 vs p=0.16), and the rise was most apparent among complete responders (p=0.02). Baseline TCR diversity was reported to be lower in newly diagnosed patients than in healthy donors, and even lower in relapsed/refractory patients.

V is shortened by 3 bases, J by 2 bases, and the region joining them spans 10 bases. From the cysteine through the phenylalanine, the CDR3 covers 13 amino acids. Kept here is only the CDR3 DNA, which spans 39 bases and is read in frame from base 1. Per the germline V gene (reference sequence), GTSNPN is the CDR1 and SVGIG is the CDR2. The Qiagen DNeasy kit was used to extract genomic DNA from unsorted PBMCs and from the negatively selected CD4+ and CD8+ fractions. TCR beta CDR3 regions were amplified by immunoSEQ multiplex PCR using primers annealing to V and J segments. A synthetic immune receptor repertoire was used to minimize amplification bias, and any residual bias was removed computationally once sequencing was done. Processing in the source paper ran as follows. Repertoire diversity was quantified as the Shannon entropy index using custom Python scripts. Unsorted, CD4+ and CD8+ repertoires were examined separately, except in combined analyses, for which CD4+ and CD8+ sequences were merged in silico. A clone was considered expanded if an increase in frequency of at least 2-fold after treatment relative to C1D1 was found, and a pseudocount of 0.5 was applied to clones undetected at baseline. Singleton clones were defined as clones with 0 or 1 copy at C1D1, and non-singleton clones were defined as clones with 2 or more copies. Clones expanded in unsorted samples were labelled as CD4+, CD8+ or unknown by matching protein sequences in sorted samples from the same patient. Diversity changes from C1D1 to C4D1 were tested in paired samples using Wilcoxon tests. Drawn from immuneACCESS, this table holds only the in-frame rearrangements with V and J called that TCRdb kept. Clones are partly lost; checked studies trace under half to an unresolved V gene and leave the rest unexplained. Clone size and the V and J calls come from that table; the DNA yielded D and trimming. The sample table shows under 20,000 clones, and about 88% are seen once. Of the sample, approximately 6% is held by the ten largest clones.

The rearranged chain carries TRBV30 and TRBJ1-2; the D gene lacks a confident call. This clonotype originated in a human donor with classical Hodgkin lymphoma. The sequences come from peripheral blood mononuclear cells (PBMCs), collected at baseline. The CDR3 has the sequence CAWSTERNYGYTF. The base sequence is TGTGCCTGGAGCACCGAGAGGAACTATGGCTACACCTTC.